This TCR beta chain appears in the sequencing data of a study of T-cell memory formation after mild COVID-19. MiXCR, applied by TCRdb to the 5' RACE reads, yields one record per CDR3 protein. The sample has under 150,000 distinct CDR3 sequences, 22% seen once. Note on this clonotype: What it binds is unknown.

The CDR3 runs to 12 residues. The V and J ends lost 6 bases and 4 bases respectively, with 9 bases between them. CDR1 is SEHNR and CDR2 is FQNEAQ in the germline V gene (reference sequence). The study, taken as a whole, reports: Pre-infection memory held some responding clones, suggesting pre-existing cross-reactive T cells responded.

This chain uses TRBV7-9 with TRBJ1-2; no definite D call. The receptor's source is a young man who had mild COVID-19 (a few samples of this study predate the infection). Cell type and time point are not known. Sequencing was done on a sample of PBMCs or a T cell subset sorted from them (not recorded which). CDR3 amino acids: CASRAVSYGYTF. The CDR3 DNA follows: TGTGCCAGCAGGGCCGTGTCCTATGGCTACACCTTC.